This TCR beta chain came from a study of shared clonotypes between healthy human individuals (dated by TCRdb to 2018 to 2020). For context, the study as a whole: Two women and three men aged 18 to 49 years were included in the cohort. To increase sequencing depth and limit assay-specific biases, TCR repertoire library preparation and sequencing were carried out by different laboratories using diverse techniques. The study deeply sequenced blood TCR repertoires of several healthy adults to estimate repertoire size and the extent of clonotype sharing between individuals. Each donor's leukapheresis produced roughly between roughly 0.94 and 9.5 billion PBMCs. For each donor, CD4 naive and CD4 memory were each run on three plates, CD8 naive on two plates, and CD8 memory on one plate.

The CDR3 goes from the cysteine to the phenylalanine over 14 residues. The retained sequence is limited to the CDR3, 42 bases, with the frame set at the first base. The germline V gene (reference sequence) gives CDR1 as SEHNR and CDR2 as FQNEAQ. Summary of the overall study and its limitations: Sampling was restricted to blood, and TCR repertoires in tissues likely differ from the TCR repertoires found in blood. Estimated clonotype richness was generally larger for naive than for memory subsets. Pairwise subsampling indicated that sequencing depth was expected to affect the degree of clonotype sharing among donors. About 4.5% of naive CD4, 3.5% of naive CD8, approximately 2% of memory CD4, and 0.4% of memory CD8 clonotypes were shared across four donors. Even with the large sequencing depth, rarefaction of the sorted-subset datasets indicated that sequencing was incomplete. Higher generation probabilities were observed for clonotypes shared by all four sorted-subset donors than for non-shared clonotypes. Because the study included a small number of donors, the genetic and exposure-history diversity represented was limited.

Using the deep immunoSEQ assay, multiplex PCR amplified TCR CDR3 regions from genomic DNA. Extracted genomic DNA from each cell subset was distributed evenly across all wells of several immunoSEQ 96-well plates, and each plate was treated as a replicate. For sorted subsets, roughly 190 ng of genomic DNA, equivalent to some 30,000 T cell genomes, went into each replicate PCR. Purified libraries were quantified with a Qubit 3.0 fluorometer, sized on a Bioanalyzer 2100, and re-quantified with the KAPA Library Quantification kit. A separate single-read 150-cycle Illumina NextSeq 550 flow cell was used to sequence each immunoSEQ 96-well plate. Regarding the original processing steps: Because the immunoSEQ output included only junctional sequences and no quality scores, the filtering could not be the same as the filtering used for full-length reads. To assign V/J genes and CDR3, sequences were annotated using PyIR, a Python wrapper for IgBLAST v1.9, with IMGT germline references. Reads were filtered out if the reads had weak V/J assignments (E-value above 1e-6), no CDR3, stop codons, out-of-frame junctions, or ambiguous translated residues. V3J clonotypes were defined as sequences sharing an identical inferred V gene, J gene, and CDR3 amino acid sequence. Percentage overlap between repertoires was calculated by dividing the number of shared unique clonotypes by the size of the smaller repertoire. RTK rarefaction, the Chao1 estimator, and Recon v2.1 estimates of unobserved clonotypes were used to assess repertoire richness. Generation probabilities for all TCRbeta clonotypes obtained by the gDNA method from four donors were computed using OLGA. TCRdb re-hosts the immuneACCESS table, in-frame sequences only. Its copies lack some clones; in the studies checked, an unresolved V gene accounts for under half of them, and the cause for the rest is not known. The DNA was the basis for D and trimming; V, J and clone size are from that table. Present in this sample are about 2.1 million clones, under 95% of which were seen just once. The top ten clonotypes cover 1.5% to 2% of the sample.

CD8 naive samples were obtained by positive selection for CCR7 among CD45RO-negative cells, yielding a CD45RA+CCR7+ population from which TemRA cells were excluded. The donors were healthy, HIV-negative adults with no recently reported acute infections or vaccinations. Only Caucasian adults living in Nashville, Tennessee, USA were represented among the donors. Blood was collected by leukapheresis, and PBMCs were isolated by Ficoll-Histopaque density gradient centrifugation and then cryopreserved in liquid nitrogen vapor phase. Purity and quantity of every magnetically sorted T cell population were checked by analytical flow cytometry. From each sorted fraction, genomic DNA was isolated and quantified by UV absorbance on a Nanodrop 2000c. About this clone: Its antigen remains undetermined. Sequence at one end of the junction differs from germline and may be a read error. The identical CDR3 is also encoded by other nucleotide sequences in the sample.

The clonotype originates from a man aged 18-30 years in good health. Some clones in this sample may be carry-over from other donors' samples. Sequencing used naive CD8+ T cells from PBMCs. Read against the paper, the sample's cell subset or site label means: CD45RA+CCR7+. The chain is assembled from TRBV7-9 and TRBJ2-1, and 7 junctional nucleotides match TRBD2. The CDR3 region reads CASSLADPYNEQFF. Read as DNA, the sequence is TGTGCCAGCAGCCTAGCGGATCCCTACAATGAGCAGTTCTTC. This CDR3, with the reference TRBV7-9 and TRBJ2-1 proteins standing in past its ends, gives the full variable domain DTGVSQNPRHKITKRGQNVTFRCDPISEHNRLYWYRQTLGQGPEFLTYFQNEAQLEKSRLLSDRFSAERPKGSFSTLEIQRTEQGDSAMYLCASSLADPYNEQFFGPGTRLTVL.